The 15 T cell receptor beta chains reported below all come from one sample, sequenced in a study of blood T cell repertoires in COVID-19. Sequencing used immunoSEQ multiplex PCR; TCRdb keeps in-frame clones, though not all of them. The table records under 250,000 clones, around 83% of them present only once. The sequencing sample was made of peripheral blood. These receptors were collected from a man aged 40-49 years with active or convalescent COVID-19.

This clone appeared once. The V and J genes are TRBV6-1 and TRBJ1-1; possibly TRBD1 for D (5 bases). With 0 bases removed from V and 4 bases from J, the gap between germline ends came to 12 bases. The V gene's germline CDR1 is MNHNS and CDR2 SASEGT. This CDR3 is built from 15 residues. CDR3 amino acids: CASSEAGGRSTEAFF. The CDR3 nucleotides read TGTGCCAGCAGTGAAGCGGGGGGAAGAAGCACTGAAGCTTTCTTT.

The chain uses TRBV7-6 and TRBJ2-7; a weak D match, TRBD1 (5 bases). Trimming removed 3 bases at V and 5 bases at J, with 17 bases between. The CDR3 runs 15 residues. Germline CDR1 is SGHVS and CDR2 is FNYEAQ. The CDR3 protein is CASSLEQWGGDEQYF. In DNA, the CDR3 is TGTGCCAGCAGCTTGGAGCAGTGGGGCGGCGACGAGCAGTACTTC.

V and J are TRBV27 and TRBJ1-2; TRBD1 aligns across 9 bases. The CDR3 has 14 amino acids. V lost 8 bases and J lost 2; bases outside the gene matches: 6. Looked up from germline, CDR1 is MNHEY and CDR2 is SMNVEV (reference sequence). This chain's CDR3 is CASGKGQGNYGYTF. The CDR3 DNA sequence: TGTGCCAGCGGAAAGGGACAGGGAAACTATGGCTACACCTTC.

This chain joins TRBV4-1 and TRBJ1-4, with 8 bases lining up with TRBD1. V lost 4 bases and J lost 8; bases outside the gene matches: 18. The CDR3 is 18 residues long. In germline, CDR1 is MGHRA, CDR2 YSYEKL. This chain's CDR3 is CASSLSGQVQGLGEKLFF. In nucleotides, the CDR3 is TGCGCCAGCAGCCTATCGGGACAGGTGCAAGGGTTAGGAGAAAAACTGTTTTTT.

In DNA form, the CDR3 reads TGTGCCAGCAGTGCCCGGACCGGGACTAGCGGGACAGCCAAAAACATTCAGTACTTC. It codes for CASSARTGTSGTAKNIQYF. The rearrangement links TRBV6-1 to TRBJ2-4, with 13 bases that match TRBD2. V gave up 4 bases and J gave up 0 bases; unmatched junction bases: 9. Germline loops: CDR1 MNHNS, CDR2 SASEGT. The CDR3 totals 19 residues.

J is TRBJ1-2 and V is TRBV11-2; 8 bases fit TRBD1. Germline CDR1 SGHAT, CDR2 FQNNGV. V lost 4 bases and J lost 5; bases outside the gene matches: 9. CDR3 length: 15 amino acids. CDR3 residues: CASSSLLTGGYGYTF. DNA for the CDR3: TGTGCCAGCAGCTCCCTACTCACAGGGGGGTATGGCTACACCTTC.

This clone was seen a handful of times. The rearrangement joins TRBV12-3 or TRBV12-4 to TRBJ2-3; D gene ambiguous. V gave up 2 bases and J gave up 2 bases, with 5 bases separating them. CDR3 length: 13 residues. The CDR3, as DNA: TGTGCCAGCAGTTTACTCTTCACAGATACGCAGTATTTT. It encodes CASSLLFTDTQYF.

The V and J genes are TRBV19 and TRBJ1-6, with a possible D match to TRBD1 (5 bases). The CDR3 totals 12 residues. Trimming took off 5 bases at V and 10 bases at J, with 9 bases between the two ends. In germline, CDR1 is LNHDA, CDR2 SQIVND (reference sequence). The CDR3 sequence: CASSDAGSPLHF. In DNA, the CDR3 is TGTGCCAGTAGTGACGCAGGGTCACCCCTCCACTTT.

This clone was seen only a few times. V and J are TRBV10-3 and TRBJ1-4, with 7 bases that match TRBD1. The CDR3 spans 15 residues. CDR1 and CDR2 from the germline V gene are ENHRY and SYGVKD. J lost 7 bases, V lost 4 bases, and 9 bases had no gene match. The CDR3 coding sequence is TGTGCCATCAGTGCTAGACAGGGTGAAGGTGAAAAACTGTTTTTT. Translation: CAISARQGEGEKLFF.

The chain uses TRBV18 and TRBJ1-3, with D possibly being TRBD1 (5 bases). Trimming took 3 bases from V and 0 from J, leaving 9 bases between them. From germline, CDR1 is KGHSH and CDR2 LQKENI. CDR3 size: 15 residues. CDR3 region: CASSPGLNSGNTIYF. The CDR3 DNA follows: TGTGCCAGCTCACCGGGACTGAACTCTGGAAACACCATATATTTT. Supplemented by reference TRBV18 and TRBJ1-3, the full variable domain reads NAGVMQNPRHLVRRRGQEARLRCSPMKGHSHVYWYRQLPEEGLKFMVYLQKENIIDESGMPKERFSAEFPKEGPSILRIQQVVRGDSAAYFCASSPGLNSGNTIYFGEGSWLTVV.

The rearrangement joins TRBV7-9 to TRBJ1-2; perhaps TRBD1 as D (5 bases). Germline V gene sequence: CDR1 SEHNR, CDR2 FQNEAQ (reference sequence). V lost 5 bases, J lost 0 bases, and 16 bases lay in between. The CDR3 is made up of 16 amino acids. The CDR3 reads CASSPGLRGTNYGYTF. CDR3 DNA sequence: TGTGCCAGCAGCCCGGGACTTCGGGGGACTAACTATGGCTACACCTTC.

The rearrangement uses TRBV7-2 and TRBJ2-3, with 10 positions matching TRBD2. CDR1 and CDR2 from the germline V gene are SGHTA and FQGNSA. The J segment lost 2 bases and the V segment lost 5 bases, leaving 7 bases of the junction unmatched. The CDR3 contains 16 residues. CDR3 sequence: CASSGSGGLFTDTQYF. In DNA, the CDR3 is TGTGCCAGCAGCGGTAGCGGGGGGCTGTTCACAGATACGCAGTATTTT.

The chain employs TRBV9 and TRBJ2-5; 13 positions match TRBD2. Unmatched junction bases numbered 11, after V lost 4 bases and J lost 2 bases. The germline V gene has CDR1 SGDLS and CDR2 YYNGEE. The CDR3 contains 18 residues. This CDR3 reads CASSPPGLAGSIQETQYF. As DNA, the CDR3 is TGTGCCAGCAGCCCACCGGGACTAGCGGGATCTATACAAGAGACCCAGTACTTC.

The chain recombines TRBV6-5 with TRBJ1-1; the match to TRBD1 covers 7 bases. This CDR3 is built from 14 residues. V dropped 5 bases and J dropped 1; count of bases not matched to a gene: 4. Germline-derived CDR1 and CDR2 are MNHEY and SVGAGI. The CDR3 loop reads CASSRTGWNTEAFF. DNA of the CDR3: TGTGCCAGCAGTAGGACAGGATGGAACACTGAAGCTTTCTTT.

V usage is TRBV25-1 and J usage is TRBJ1-1; 8 bases fit TRBD1. Germline V gene sequence: CDR1 MGHDK, CDR2 SYGVNS. The CDR3 consists of 13 residues. J gave up 4 bases and V 6 bases, and 4 bases lay outside the gene matches. The CDR3 loop reads CASRNRGITEAFF. The CDR3 coding sequence is TGTGCCAGCAGAAACAGGGGGATCACTGAAGCTTTCTTT. Full variable domain (outside the CDR3, taken from reference TRBV25-1 and TRBJ1-1): EADIYQTPRYLVIGTGKKITLECSQTMGHDKMYWYQQDPGMELHLIHYSYGVNSTEKGDLSSESTVSRIRTEHFPLTLESARPSHTSQYLCASRNRGITEAFFGQGTRLTVV.